The 18 T cell receptor beta chains below come from one sample, sequenced in a study of T cells after yellow fever vaccination. In TCRdb, the 5' RACE reads were re-called with MiXCR into one record per CDR3 protein. The table shows about 370,000 distinct CDR3 sequences, with 9.5% to 13% occurring only once. The source material was PBMCs, sampled on the day of the first yellow fever vaccination. These receptors were collected from a man younger than 35 who received the YFV17D yellow fever vaccine.

This sequence joins TRBV11-2 and TRBJ1-6, with 7 bases aligning to TRBD1. Germline V lookup: CDR1 SGHAT, CDR2 FQNNGV. V shed 5 bases, J shed 7 bases, and the junction held 5 bases outside the gene matches. There are 14 residues in the CDR3. CDR3 sequence: CASSGGTENSPLHF. The CDR3, as DNA: TGTGCCAGCAGCGGGGGGACAGAAAATTCACCCCTCCACTTT.

The V call is TRBV5-5, the J call TRBJ2-7; TRBD1 matches 11 bases. There are 14 residues in the CDR3. Germline V lookup: CDR1 SGHKS, CDR2 YYEKEE (reference sequence). The V gene end was trimmed by 5 bases and the J gene end by 12 bases; junction bases not matched to a gene: 13. Written as DNA, the CDR3 is TGTGCCAGCAGTCAATCCCTCGGGACAGGGGGTACGTACTTC. Translation: CASSQSLGTGGTYF.

This sequence joins TRBV6-2 or TRBV6-3 and TRBJ2-7; tentative D call: TRBD2 (5 bases). The V end lost 6 bases, the J end lost 1 base, and 13 bases lay between the germline ends. Per germline, CDR1 MNHEY and CDR2 SVGEGT. This CDR3 comprises 14 residues. This chain's CDR3 is CASSPRVVSYEQYV. In DNA, the CDR3 is TGTGCCAGCAGCCCGCGGGTCGTATCCTACGAGCAGTACGTC.

This clonotype appeared a few times. The rearrangement joins TRBV11-1 to TRBJ1-3; D might be TRBD1 (5 bases). The germline gives CDR1 SGHAT, CDR2 FQDESV (reference sequence). The CDR3 spans 16 residues. Trimming pared 5 bases from V and 0 bases from J, leaving 14 bases between. The CDR3 region has the DNA TGTGCCAGCAGCATCTCGACAGCCGTCTCTGGAAACACCATATATTTT. Encoded protein: CASSISTAVSGNTIYF. Full variable domain (rest looked up from reference TRBV11-1 and TRBJ1-3): EAEVAQSPRYKITEKSQAVAFWCDPISGHATLYWYRQILGQGPELLVQFQDESVVDDSQLPKDRFSAERLKGVDSTLKIQPAELGDSAMYLCASSISTAVSGNTIYFGEGSWLTVV.

The rearrangement uses TRBV4-1 and TRBJ1-5; D might be TRBD1 (6 bases). Germline values: CDR1 MGHRA, CDR2 YSYEKL. The germline V and J ends were trimmed by 2 bases and 0 bases, with 20 bases remaining between them. This CDR3 has 19 amino acids. CDR3 protein: CASSQKYTPGEHSNQPQHF. In DNA, the CDR3 is TGCGCCAGCAGCCAAAAATATACCCCAGGGGAACATAGCAATCAGCCCCAGCATTTT.

This rearrangement joins TRBV7-2 to TRBJ2-5; D assignment may be TRBD1 or TRBD2 (5 bases each). Germline lookup yields CDR1 SGHTA and CDR2 FQGNSA. This CDR3 region has 15 residues. With 2 bases removed from V and 3 bases from J, the gap between germline ends came to 13 bases. The CDR3 coding sequence is TGTGCCAGCAGCTTAAGTGGGGGTACCAAAGAGACCCAGTACTTC. It is translated as CASSLSGGTKETQYF.

J is TRBJ2-4 and V is TRBV20-1; tentative D call: TRBD2 (7 bases). Germline V gene data show CDR1 as DFQATT and CDR2 as SNEGSKA (reference sequence). V was clipped by 0 bases and J by 6 bases, with 12 bases between them. The CDR3 totals 14 residues. The CDR3: CSARDIGGGNIQYF. The CDR3 coding sequence is TGCAGTGCTAGAGATATAGGGGGGGGAAACATTCAGTACTTC.

A few counts support this clonotype. This rearrangement joins TRBV7-2 to TRBJ2-4; perhaps TRBD2 as D (7 bases). Per the germline V gene, CDR1 is SGHTA and CDR2 is FQGNSA. V was pared by 0 bases and J by 6 bases, with 15 bases between. This CDR3 region has 16 residues. This CDR3 is CASSLAGGGARNIQYF. CDR3 nucleotides: TGTGCCAGCAGCTTAGCAGGCGGGGGCGCGAGAAACATTCAGTACTTC.

Here the CDR3 reads CAGGAGSPYNEQFF. Here the CDR3 DNA reads TGTGCCGGGGGAGCGGGTTCCCCCTACAATGAGCAGTTCTTC. The genes are TRBV12-3 or TRBV12-4 and TRBJ2-1, with TRBD2 as a possible D gene (6 bases). Trimming left V 11 bases short and J 2 bases short, with 16 bases between. The CDR3 totals 14 residues.

The J gene is TRBJ2-1, the V gene TRBV9; TRBD1 matches 9 bases. After removal of 4 bases from V and 1 base from J, the junction contained 6 bases not matched to a gene. Germline CDR1 is SGDLS and CDR2 is YYNGEE. The CDR3 is 16 residues long. Here the CDR3 reads CASSLSGTGSYNEQFF. The CDR3 DNA follows: TGTGCCAGCAGCCTTTCTGGGACAGGGTCCTACAATGAGCAGTTCTTC. The whole variable domain, filled in from reference TRBV9 and TRBJ2-1, reads DSGVTQTPKHLITATGQRVTLRCSPRSGDLSVYWYQQSLDQGLQFLIQYYNGEERAKGNILERFSAQQFPDLHSELNLSSLELGDSALYFCASSLSGTGSYNEQFFGPGTRLTVL.

This clonotype was detected only a few times. The CDR3 here is CASSQQGRDTQYF. The CDR3 nucleotides are TGTGCCAGCAGCCAGCAGGGTAGAGATACGCAGTATTTT. This sequence joins TRBV11-2 and TRBJ2-3, with a possible D match to TRBD1 (5 bases). Trimming pared 5 bases from V and 5 bases from J, leaving 11 bases between. The CDR3 runs to 13 residues. The V gene's germline CDR1 is SGHAT and CDR2 FQNNGV.

This clonotype showed up just a few times. J is TRBJ1-5 and V is TRBV7-2; a weak D match, TRBD1 (5 bases). Germline assignment: CDR1 SGHTA and CDR2 FQGNSA. This CDR3 is 13 amino acids long. V was trimmed by 2 bases and J by 7 bases, leaving 9 bases between them. CDR3 sequence (DNA): TGTGCCAGCAGCTTACAGCAGGGCCAGCCCCAGCATTTT. Translation: CASSLQQGQPQHF.

CDR3 amino acids: CARPRGAAYEQYV. The CDR3 nucleotides read TGTGCCAGACCCCGGGGGGCAGCCTACGAGCAGTACGTC. V usage is TRBV19 and J usage is TRBJ2-7; a possible D gene is TRBD2 (7 bases). Trimming pared 9 bases from V and 2 bases from J, leaving 14 bases between. The CDR3 runs to 13 residues. CDR1 LNHDA and CDR2 SQIVND come from the germline V gene (reference sequence).

This clonotype was recorded a few times. The rearrangement uses TRBV20-1 and TRBJ1-4, with D perhaps matching TRBD1 (5 bases). The CDR3 totals 14 residues. V shed 6 bases and J shed 3 bases, with 14 bases lying between them. Germline CDR1 is DFQATT and CDR2 is SNEGSKA (reference sequence). This chain's CDR3 is CSAPRAGPNEKLFF. As DNA, the CDR3 is TGCAGTGCCCCTCGGGCGGGGCCTAATGAAAAACTGTTTTTT.

In this sample, this clonotype turned up many times. The chain recombines TRBV7-2 with TRBJ1-3, with D possibly matching TRBD1 (5 bases). The CDR3 covers 17 residues. Germline V gives CDR1 SGHTA, CDR2 FQGNSA. Trimming stripped 1 base from V and 0 bases from J, with 13 bases between. CDR3 sequence reads: CASSLGDWDHSGNTIYF. In DNA form, the CDR3 reads TGTGCCAGCAGCTTAGGGGACTGGGATCACTCTGGAAACACCATATATTTT. The entire variable domain, with the rest obtained from reference TRBV7-2 and TRBJ1-3, is as follows: GAGVSQSPSNKVTEKGKDVELRCDPISGHTALYWYRQSLGQGLEFLIYFQGNSAPDKSGLPSDRFSAERTGGSVSTLTIQRTQQEDSAVYLCASSLGDWDHSGNTIYFGEGSWLTVV.

The chain recombines TRBV7-9 with TRBJ1-2; a possible D gene is TRBD1 (5 bases). Trimming left V 7 bases short and J 0 bases short, with 12 bases between. This CDR3 contains 14 residues. Germline CDR1 and CDR2: SEHNR and FQNEAQ (reference sequence). This CDR3 reads CASTWEGANYGYTF. Written as DNA, the CDR3 is TGTGCCAGCACCTGGGAAGGGGCTAACTATGGCTACACCTTC.

The chain has TRBV5-8 and TRBJ1-3, with TRBD1 matching over 9 bases. The CDR3 extends over 17 amino acids. Trimming at V came to 0 bases and at J to 0 bases, leaving 4 bases not matched to a gene. Germline CDR1 and CDR2: SGHTS and YDEGEE. CDR3 residues: CASSLGDRAFSGNTIYF. Here the CDR3 DNA reads TGTGCCAGCAGCTTGGGGGACAGGGCCTTCTCTGGAAACACCATATATTTT.

V and J are TRBV19 and TRBJ2-5; D remains ambiguous. The CDR3 totals 18 residues. The germline gives CDR1 LNHDA, CDR2 SQIVND (reference sequence). The V end was cut by 1 base, the J end by 2 bases, with 20 bases between. CDR3 in amino acids: CASSIVLGCPKGQETQYF. CDR3 bases: TGTGCCAGTAGTATAGTATTAGGCTGCCCCAAGGGTCAAGAGACCCAGTACTTC. Variable domain in full (rest from reference TRBV19 and TRBJ2-5): DGGITQSPKYLFRKEGQNVTLSCEQNLNHDAMYWYRQDPGQGLRLIYYSQIVNDFQKGDIAEGYSVSREKKESFPLTVTSAQKNPTAFYLCASSIVLGCPKGQETQYFGPGTRLLVL.